This TCR beta chain came from a study of cytomegalovirus exposure and HLA in healthy donors. CDR3 length equals 14 residues. Germline V gives CDR1 MNHNS, CDR2 SASEGT. The trim removed 8 bases at V and 1 base at J, leaving 4 bases unmatched. Study-wide findings and caveats: An analysis that came later showed most CMV-associated TCR beta chains appearing HLA-restricted.

Everyone who donated was a healthy bone marrow donor. The PCR ran on 60 Vbeta and 13 Jbeta primers. Generated by immunoSEQ multiplex PCR, the TCRdb table keeps only in-frame clones and is missing some. This sample has 100,000 to 150,000 clones, with 17% found just once. A few counts support this clone. The antigen remains undetermined. The chain carries TRBV6-1 and TRBJ2-2, with 7 positions matching TRBD1. The TCR sequence derives from a female donor in good health and CMV-seropositive. Sequencing used PBMCs. The CDR3 sequence: CASRTGRNTGELFF. DNA of the CDR3: TGTGCCAGCCGGACAGGAAGGAACACCGGGGAGCTGTTTTTT.